Presented here are 13 T cell receptor beta chains from one specimen sequenced in a study of blood T cell repertoires in COVID-19. Generated by immunoSEQ multiplex PCR, the TCRdb table keeps only in-frame clones and is missing some. The sample holds some 250,000 clones, roughly 85% seen once. The material sequenced was peripheral blood. The source is a woman aged 18 to 35 with acute or convalescent COVID-19.

V usage is TRBV27 and J usage is TRBJ2-2; 8 bases fit TRBD1. Germline CDR1 and CDR2: MNHEY and SMNVEV (reference sequence). This CDR3 has 15 amino acids. Trimming took 5 bases from V and 7 from J; bases not matched to a gene: 9. For the CDR3, the DNA is TGTGCCAGCAGTCTAGTGACAGGGGCGGTCGGGGAGCTGTTTTTT. Its translation: CASSLVTGAVGELFF.

The chain is built from TRBV6-2 or TRBV6-3 and TRBJ2-2; the match to TRBD2 covers 7 bases. The V gene's germline CDR1 is MNHEY and CDR2 SVGEGT. Unmatched junction bases numbered 4, after V lost 3 bases and J lost 0 bases. The CDR3 contains 16 residues. The CDR3 reads CASSYDGLANTGELFF. The CDR3 DNA follows: TGTGCCAGCAGTTATGATGGACTAGCGAACACCGGGGAGCTGTTTTTT.

In its sample, this clone was seen a few times. V usage is TRBV12-3 or TRBV12-4 and J usage is TRBJ1-2, with a tentative D call TRBD1 (5 bases). Trimming took 11 bases from V and 4 from J, leaving 11 bases between them. This CDR3 is built from 11 residues. CDR3 in DNA: TGTGCCTCGGGGGTTCCCTATGGCTACACCTTC. It codes for CASGVPYGYTF.

V is TRBV11-1 and J is TRBJ1-3; TRBD1 matches at 7 bases. The CDR3 length is 15 residues. The V segment lost 5 bases and the J segment 0 bases; nucleotides outside the gene matches: 4. Germline V gene lookup returns CDR1 SGHAT and CDR2 FQDESV (reference sequence). CDR3 bases: TGTGCCAGCAGCCGTTGGGACAGCTCTGGAAACACCATATATTTT. It specifies CASSRWDSSGNTIYF.

The chain employs TRBV28 and TRBJ1-5; 7 bases agree with TRBD1. Germline CDR1 is MDHEN and CDR2 is SYDVKM. V was pared by 6 bases and J by 6 bases, with 8 bases of the junction left unmatched. CDR3 length: 14 amino acids. The CDR3: CASSDRVLGQPQHF. CDR3 nucleotide sequence: TGTGCCAGCAGCGACAGGGTTCTCGGTCAGCCCCAGCATTTT.

This clone was counted a single time. The junction shows a germline mismatch at one end, possibly a read error. The rearrangement joins TRBV7-7 to TRBJ2-5; 11 bases are a match to TRBD2. The CDR3 extends over 15 amino acids. Germline V gene data show CDR1 as SSHAT and CDR2 as FNYEAQ (reference sequence). The CDR3 nucleotides read TGTGCTAGCAGTAAAACTAGCGGGAGCTTGGAGACCCAGTACTTC. Its protein product is CASSKTSGSLETQYF.

CDR3 amino acids: CASSYSRLTTSYEQYF. As DNA, the CDR3 is TGTGCCAGCAGTTACTCGCGGTTGACGACCTCCTACGAGCAGTACTTC. The rearrangement links TRBV6-5 to TRBJ2-7; D is unresolved. Looked up from germline, CDR1 is MNHEY and CDR2 is SVGAGI. This CDR3 has 16 amino acids. Trimming took off 0 bases at V and 0 bases at J, with 12 bases between the two ends.

As to this clone: Other DNA sequences in the sample encode the same CDR3. The chain combines TRBV6-5 with TRBJ1-5; D may be TRBD1 (6 bases). CDR3 size: 12 residues. V was shortened by 6 bases and J by 4 bases, with 7 bases between the two germline ends. CDR1 and CDR2 from the germline V gene are MNHEY and SVGAGI. The CDR3 DNA reads as TGTGCCAGCAGCACAGGGAATCAGCCCCAGCATTTT. This gives the protein CASSTGNQPQHF.

The chain carries TRBV2 and TRBJ2-2, with TRBD2 matching 8 bases. The CDR3 is 16 residues long. V shed 7 bases, J shed 2 bases, and the junction held 9 bases outside the gene matches. Germline V gene sequence: CDR1 SNHLY, CDR2 FYNNEI. As DNA, the CDR3 is TGTGCCAGCATGTTTAGCGGGGTCTCCAACACCGGGGAGCTGTTTTTT. This gives the protein CASMFSGVSNTGELFF.

The chain joins TRBV24-1 to TRBJ2-7; D perhaps matches TRBD2 (5 bases). Germline V lookup: CDR1 KGHDR, CDR2 SFDVKD. CDR3 length equals 16 residues. CDR3 in DNA: TGTCTTTGCGGGCTGGTTTTATTTTTAGTCTCCTACGAGCAGTACTTC. It yields the protein CLCGLVLFLVSYEQYF.

The DNA for the CDR3 is TGTGCCAGCAGTGAAGTGTTACTAGAAGTTCATGAGCAGTTCTTC. The encoded protein is CASSEVLLEVHEQFF. The J gene is TRBJ2-1, the V gene TRBV2; possibly TRBD2 for D (5 bases). The CDR3 sequence is 15 residues long. CDR1 is SNHLY and CDR2 is FYNNEI in the germline V gene. V shed 1 base and J shed 8 bases, with 15 bases lying between them. The full variable domain, its missing parts supplied by reference TRBV2 and TRBJ2-1, is EPEVTQTPSHQVTQMGQEVILRCVPISNHLYFYWYRQILGQKVEFLVSFYNNEISEKSEIFDDQFSVERPDGSNFTLKIRSTKLEDSAMYFCASSEVLLEVHEQFFGPGTRLTVL.

The chain couples TRBV4-3 to TRBJ2-5, with D perhaps matching TRBD2 (6 bases). Trimming removed 9 bases from V and 0 bases from J, with 29 bases in between. Germline CDR1 LGHNA, CDR2 YSLEER. The CDR3 loop spans 19 amino acids. In DNA, the CDR3 is TGCGCCAGAGAGGGGCTCCGGGACTGGCGGAGGTCTAACCAAGAGACCCAGTACTTC. It encodes CAREGLRDWRRSNQETQYF.

This sequence joins TRBV29-1 and TRBJ1-2; D is undetermined. Per germline, CDR1 SQVTM and CDR2 ANQGSEA. Trimming cost V 4 bases and J 11 bases, with 20 bases left between them. This CDR3 has 13 amino acids. For the CDR3, the DNA is TGCAGCGTTGCGGTCGCATTCGATGCAGGTTACACCTTC. Protein: CSVAVAFDAGYTF.